These T cell receptor beta chains were read from a single sample in a study of T cell repertoires in cytomegalovirus infection. Each CDR3 protein gets one entry after TCRdb re-called the reads with MiXCR. The data contain about 900,000 distinct CDR3 sequences, 31% of them singletons. Antigen specificity for these receptors is unknown. Sequenced material: cultured CD8+ T cells from PBMCs, taken from culture after CMV antigen stimulation. The receptors shown here come from a human donor in good health (CMV status not recorded). Some clones in this sample may be carry-over from other donors' samples. Each CDR3 is given with its conserved first and last residue. The order of the fields is V gene, clone size, D gene, CDR3 length, J gene, CDR3 protein, CDR3 DNA. The D gene is left open where the match is weak. Rows may omit the clone size; those that give it use once, few, many or a size class.

V gene: TRBV7-2
clone size: many
D gene: -
CDR3 length: 15
J gene: TRBJ1-5
CDR3 protein: CASSLEAGGWQPQHF
CDR3 DNA: TGTGCCAGCAGCTTAGAGGCAGGCGGGTGGCAGCCCCAGCATTTT

V gene: TRBV7-6
clone size: few
D gene: TRBD2
CDR3 length: 16
J gene: TRBJ2-1
CDR3 protein: CASSLVPSGGANEQFF
CDR3 DNA: TGTGCCAGCAGCTTAGTACCTAGCGGGGGGGCCAATGAGCAGTTCTTC

V gene: TRBV19
clone size: -
D gene: -
CDR3 length: 14
J gene: TRBJ2-1
CDR3 protein: CASTAGAGRNEQFF
CDR3 DNA: TGTGCCAGTACTGCGGGGGCCGGTCGGAATGAGCAGTTCTTC

V gene: TRBV10-3
clone size: -
D gene: TRBD1
CDR3 length: 12
J gene: TRBJ1-2
CDR3 protein: CAISGDRGGYTF
CDR3 DNA: TGTGCCATCAGTGGGGACAGGGGAGGCTACACCTTC

V gene: TRBV19
clone size: few
D gene: TRBD1
CDR3 length: 17
J gene: TRBJ2-7
CDR3 protein: CASSIDLPYRGPYEQYF
CDR3 DNA: TGTGCCAGTAGTATAGACCTTCCGTACAGGGGGCCCTACGAGCAGTACTTC

V gene: TRBV12-3/TRBV12-4
clone size: many
D gene: -
CDR3 length: 13
J gene: TRBJ1-5
CDR3 protein: CASSRWGDQPQHF
CDR3 DNA: TGTGCCAGCAGCCGGTGGGGGGACCAGCCCCAGCATTTT

V gene: TRBV7-9
clone size: many
D gene: TRBD1
CDR3 length: 16
J gene: TRBJ2-1
CDR3 protein: CASNPAGGERYNEQFF
CDR3 DNA: TGTGCCAGCAACCCTGCAGGGGGTGAGAGATACAATGAGCAGTTCTTC

V gene: TRBV7-3
clone size: many
D gene: -
CDR3 length: 16
J gene: TRBJ2-5
CDR3 protein: CASSLGRGGLWETQYF
CDR3 DNA: TGTGCCAGCAGTCTAGGGCGCGGTGGCCTCTGGGAGACCCAGTACTTC

V gene: TRBV4-1
clone size: -
D gene: TRBD1
CDR3 length: 16
J gene: TRBJ2-7
CDR3 protein: CASSQVPGTAFYEQYF
CDR3 DNA: TGCGCCAGCAGCCAAGTTCCTGGGACAGCATTTTACGAGCAGTACTTC

V gene: TRBV24-1
clone size: -
D gene: TRBD1
CDR3 length: 16
J gene: TRBJ1-2
CDR3 protein: CATSDSTGGLIYGYTF
CDR3 DNA: TGTGCCACCAGTGACTCGACAGGGGGCTTGATCTATGGCTACACCTTC

V gene: TRBV11-1
clone size: many
D gene: TRBD2
CDR3 length: 16
J gene: TRBJ2-5
CDR3 protein: CASSLGIAGGRETQYF
CDR3 DNA: TGTGCCAGCAGCTTAGGGATAGCGGGGGGGCGAGAGACCCAGTACTTC

V gene: TRBV4-3
clone size: -
D gene: -
CDR3 length: 14
J gene: TRBJ1-1
CDR3 protein: CASSQAPQGSEAFF
CDR3 DNA: TGCGCCAGCAGCCAAGCTCCACAGGGATCCGAAGCTTTCTTT

V gene: TRBV7-9
clone size: few
D gene: -
CDR3 length: 17
J gene: TRBJ1-4
CDR3 protein: CASSLFPSKVANEKLFF
CDR3 DNA: TGTGCCAGCAGCTTATTTCCTTCGAAGGTTGCTAATGAAAAACTGTTTTTT

V gene: TRBV2
clone size: -
D gene: -
CDR3 length: 16
J gene: TRBJ1-2
CDR3 protein: CASSVKGAETNYGYTF
CDR3 DNA: TGTGCCAGCAGTGTAAAAGGGGCAGAGACTAACTATGGCTACACCTTC

V gene: TRBV7-9
clone size: few
D gene: -
CDR3 length: 16
J gene: TRBJ2-3
CDR3 protein: CASSLRTSEGADTQYF
CDR3 DNA: TGTGCCAGCAGCTTACGGACTTCAGAGGGCGCAGATACGCAGTATTTT

V gene: TRBV27
clone size: many
D gene: -
CDR3 length: 18
J gene: TRBJ2-6
CDR3 protein: CASSLFGRGGSGANVLTF
CDR3 DNA: TGTGCCAGCAGTTTATTTGGCAGGGGAGGATCTGGGGCCAACGTCCTGACTTTC

V gene: TRBV7-6
clone size: -
D gene: TRBD1
CDR3 length: 17
J gene: TRBJ1-2
CDR3 protein: CASSNPLDRGRGYGYTF
CDR3 DNA: TGTGCCAGCAGCAACCCGCTCGACAGGGGTCGGGGTTATGGCTACACCTTC

V gene: TRBV4-1
clone size: few
D gene: -
CDR3 length: 15
J gene: TRBJ2-7
CDR3 protein: CASSQVRDQRWEQYF
CDR3 DNA: TGCGCCAGCAGCCAAGTAAGGGACCAGCGATGGGAGCAGTACTTC

V gene: TRBV4-1
clone size: -
D gene: -
CDR3 length: 13
J gene: TRBJ2-2
CDR3 protein: CASSQALPGELFF
CDR3 DNA: TGCGCCAGCAGCCAAGCCCTACCTGGGGAGCTGTTTTTT

V gene: TRBV10-3
clone size: few
D gene: TRBD2
CDR3 length: 17
J gene: TRBJ2-5
CDR3 protein: CAISDRLAGGSQETQYF
CDR3 DNA: TGTGCCATCAGTGACCGGCTAGCGGGGGGGTCTCAAGAGACCCAGTACTTC

V gene: TRBV20-1
clone size: -
D gene: TRBD1
CDR3 length: 14
J gene: TRBJ2-1
CDR3 protein: CSARRDRRYNEQFF
CDR3 DNA: TGCAGTGCTAGGAGGGACAGGAGATACAATGAGCAGTTCTTC

V gene: TRBV6-6
clone size: few
D gene: TRBD1
CDR3 length: 16
J gene: TRBJ2-2
CDR3 protein: CASSDRGQRNTGELFF
CDR3 DNA: TGTGCCAGCAGTGACAGGGGGCAGCGGAACACCGGGGAGCTGTTTTTT

V gene: TRBV7-9
clone size: -
D gene: -
CDR3 length: 12
J gene: TRBJ2-3
CDR3 protein: CASRATSDTQYF
CDR3 DNA: TGTGCCAGCAGGGCTACCTCAGATACGCAGTATTTT